A selection of T cell receptor beta chains follows, all from one sample in a study of blood T cell repertoires in COVID-19. TCRdb's table, derived via immunoSEQ multiplex PCR, lists solely in-frame clones and lacks some. The table shows more than 110,000 clones, with approximately 84% occurring only once. Input material: peripheral blood. Every receptor here comes from a human donor in a cohort sampled during active COVID-19. Both conserved end residues are part of each CDR3. Each record gives: clone size, J gene, V gene, D gene, CDR3 DNA, CDR3 protein. A D gene is named only where the DNA matches it firmly. Size is stated for part of the rows, as once, few or many counts, or as a class when the clone is expanded.

clone size: few
J gene: TRBJ1-1
V gene: TRBV6-2/TRBV6-3
D gene: NA
CDR3 DNA: TGTGCCAGCAGCACCACAGGAAAAGCTTTCTTT
CDR3 protein: CASSTTGKAFF

clone size: NA
J gene: TRBJ2-5
V gene: TRBV15
D gene: NA
CDR3 DNA: TGTGCCACCAGCAGAGATCAGTACAGTAAAGAGACCCAGTACTTC
CDR3 protein: CATSRDQYSKETQYF

clone size: NA
J gene: TRBJ1-1
V gene: TRBV19
D gene: NA
CDR3 DNA: TGTGCCAGTAGTCCCCGGAGAGGTGAAGCTTTCTTT
CDR3 protein: CASSPRRGEAFF

clone size: once
J gene: TRBJ1-5
V gene: TRBV7-2
D gene: NA
CDR3 DNA: TGTGCCAGCAGCTTAGGGACAGTTGGCAATCAGCCCCAGCATTTT
CDR3 protein: CASSLGTVGNQPQHF

clone size: NA
J gene: TRBJ2-5
V gene: TRBV5-4
D gene: TRBD2
CDR3 DNA: TGTGCCAGCAGCGCGGCGGGAGTTGTTGAGACCCAGTACTTC
CDR3 protein: CASSAAGVVETQYF

clone size: NA
J gene: TRBJ2-3
V gene: TRBV10-3
D gene: NA
CDR3 DNA: TGTGCCATCAGTGAGTCGCGTGGGCCAGATACGCAGTATTTT
CDR3 protein: CAISESRGPDTQYF

clone size: NA
J gene: TRBJ2-7
V gene: TRBV19
D gene: NA
CDR3 DNA: TGTGCCAGTAGTATTGACAGAGATTACGAGCAGTACTTC
CDR3 protein: CASSIDRDYEQYF

clone size: once
J gene: TRBJ1-1
V gene: TRBV2
D gene: TRBD1
CDR3 DNA: TGTGCCAGCAGTAGACAGGGGAACACTGAAGCTTTCTTT
CDR3 protein: CASSRQGNTEAFF

clone size: NA
J gene: TRBJ1-2
V gene: TRBV7-2
D gene: NA
CDR3 DNA: TGTGCCAGCAGCTTAGAGTCGCGAGGCTACACCTTC
CDR3 protein: CASSLESRGYTF

clone size: NA
J gene: TRBJ2-4
V gene: TRBV3-1/TRBV3-2
D gene: TRBD2
CDR3 DNA: TGTGCCACAGCTTCTAGCGGGAGGGGAACCAAAAACATTCAGTACTTC
CDR3 protein: CATASSGRGTKNIQYF

clone size: NA
J gene: TRBJ2-2
V gene: TRBV12-3/TRBV12-4
D gene: TRBD1
CDR3 DNA: TGTGCCAGCAGGACAGGGAGCACCGGGGAGCTGTTTTTT
CDR3 protein: CASRTGSTGELFF

clone size: NA
J gene: TRBJ1-1
V gene: TRBV5-1
D gene: NA
CDR3 DNA: TGCGCCAGCAATTACGGACAGATGAACACTGAAGCTTTCTTT
CDR3 protein: CASNYGQMNTEAFF

clone size: NA
J gene: TRBJ2-3
V gene: TRBV5-1
D gene: TRBD1
CDR3 DNA: TGCGCCAGCAGCTTGTCGGGACAGGGAACCACAGATACGCAGTATTTT
CDR3 protein: CASSLSGQGTTDTQYF

clone size: NA
J gene: TRBJ2-2
V gene: TRBV28
D gene: NA
CDR3 DNA: TGTGCCAGCAGCGCTCCGGACACCGGGGAGCTGTTTTTT
CDR3 protein: CASSAPDTGELFF

clone size: NA
J gene: TRBJ1-1
V gene: TRBV11-2
D gene: NA
CDR3 DNA: TGTGCCAGCAGCTTAGAGGGGGGTTCGACTTGGAACACTGAAGCTTTCTTT
CDR3 protein: CASSLEGGSTWNTEAFF

clone size: NA
J gene: TRBJ1-1
V gene: TRBV5-5
D gene: NA
CDR3 DNA: TGTGCCAGCAGCATCCGGGACAAAAGCACTGAAGCTTTCTTT
CDR3 protein: CASSIRDKSTEAFF

clone size: NA
J gene: TRBJ2-1
V gene: TRBV7-3
D gene: NA
CDR3 DNA: TGTGCCAGCAGCCACGTGGGGGGATCCTACAATGAGCAGTTCTTC
CDR3 protein: CASSHVGGSYNEQFF

clone size: NA
J gene: TRBJ2-1
V gene: TRBV19
D gene: TRBD2
CDR3 DNA: TGTGCCAGTAGTCCCGGACTAGCGAGTAATGAGCAGTTCTTC
CDR3 protein: CASSPGLASNEQFF

clone size: NA
J gene: TRBJ2-5
V gene: TRBV14
D gene: NA
CDR3 DNA: TGTGCCAGCAGCCGAAACAGACAAGAGACCCAGTACTTC
CDR3 protein: CASSRNRQETQYF

clone size: few
J gene: TRBJ1-5
V gene: TRBV4-3
D gene: NA
CDR3 DNA: TGCGCCAGCAGCCAAGATTTGGGGGGGCAGAATCAGCCCCAGCATTTT
CDR3 protein: CASSQDLGGQNQPQHF

clone size: few
J gene: TRBJ1-2
V gene: TRBV7-2
D gene: NA
CDR3 DNA: TGTGCCAGCAGCTCCCGGCGGGGGGTATATGGCTACACCTTC
CDR3 protein: CASSSRRGVYGYTF

clone size: few
J gene: TRBJ1-2
V gene: TRBV3-1/TRBV3-2
D gene: NA
CDR3 DNA: TGTGCCAGCAGCACCCGGGTGGGGGCGCGCATCTATGGCTACACCTTC
CDR3 protein: CASSTRVGARIYGYTF

clone size: NA
J gene: TRBJ1-4
V gene: TRBV28
D gene: NA
CDR3 DNA: TGTGCCAGCAGTTTATCGGGGGGCACTAATGAAAAACTGTTTTTT
CDR3 protein: CASSLSGGTNEKLFF

clone size: NA
J gene: TRBJ2-3
V gene: TRBV3-1/TRBV3-2
D gene: TRBD1
CDR3 DNA: TGTGCCAGCAGCCTACAGGGGACAGATACGCAGTATTTT
CDR3 protein: CASSLQGTDTQYF

clone size: NA
J gene: TRBJ1-1
V gene: TRBV19
D gene: NA
CDR3 DNA: TGTGCCAGTAGTACAACAGAAGAAGCTTTCTTT
CDR3 protein: CASSTTEEAFF

clone size: NA
J gene: TRBJ2-3
V gene: TRBV6-4
D gene: TRBD1
CDR3 DNA: TGTGCCAGCAGTGGTGACAGGGGGGTAAGGTATTTT
CDR3 protein: CASSGDRGVRYF

clone size: NA
J gene: TRBJ2-3
V gene: TRBV7-2
D gene: NA
CDR3 DNA: TGTGCCAGCACCCTGGAGGGGGATACGCAGTATTTT
CDR3 protein: CASTLEGDTQYF

clone size: NA
J gene: TRBJ1-1
V gene: TRBV7-8
D gene: TRBD1
CDR3 DNA: TGTGCCAGCAGCTTCCCGGGACAGCCGAGATCTGAAGCTTTCTTT
CDR3 protein: CASSFPGQPRSEAFF

clone size: NA
J gene: TRBJ1-2
V gene: TRBV3-1/TRBV3-2
D gene: NA
CDR3 DNA: TGTGCCAGCAGCCATAACGGCGGTACTAACTATGGCTACACCTTC
CDR3 protein: CASSHNGGTNYGYTF

clone size: NA
J gene: TRBJ1-6
V gene: TRBV18
D gene: TRBD1
CDR3 DNA: TGTGCCAGCTCACCAAGGCAGGGGGAGAATTCACCCCTCCACTTT
CDR3 protein: CASSPRQGENSPLHF

clone size: once
J gene: TRBJ1-2
V gene: TRBV5-1
D gene: NA
CDR3 DNA: TGCGCCAGCAGCTTGGTCCCCCAGTTCTATGGCTACACCTTC
CDR3 protein: CASSLVPQFYGYTF

clone size: NA
J gene: TRBJ1-2
V gene: TRBV3-1/TRBV3-2
D gene: NA
CDR3 DNA: TGTGCCAGCAACCAAGCAGGGGTGGTAGGAGGCTACACCTTC
CDR3 protein: CASNQAGVVGGYTF

clone size: NA
J gene: TRBJ2-6
V gene: TRBV10-3
D gene: TRBD1
CDR3 DNA: TGTGCCTCCTCCGGGACAGGGTTCTCTGGGGCCAACGTCCTGACTTTC
CDR3 protein: CASSGTGFSGANVLTF

clone size: NA
J gene: TRBJ2-2
V gene: TRBV10-3
D gene: TRBD1
CDR3 DNA: TGTGCCAGCAGTTCCGGGACAGGGGACACCGGGGAGCTGTTTTTT
CDR3 protein: CASSSGTGDTGELFF

clone size: NA
J gene: TRBJ2-3
V gene: TRBV5-1
D gene: NA
CDR3 DNA: TGCGCCAGCAGCTTGGACCCTCGGGGAAGGGGGACAGATACGCAGTATTTT
CDR3 protein: CASSLDPRGRGTDTQYF

clone size: once
J gene: TRBJ2-1
V gene: TRBV11-3
D gene: NA
CDR3 DNA: TGTGCCAGCAGCCCTTTTGGTAGCGTGGGGGAGCAGTTCTTC
CDR3 protein: CASSPFGSVGEQFF

clone size: NA
J gene: TRBJ1-6
V gene: TRBV12-3/TRBV12-4
D gene: NA
CDR3 DNA: TGTGCCAGCAGTTTGGCAGATAATTCACCCCTCCACTTT
CDR3 protein: CASSLADNSPLHF

clone size: NA
J gene: TRBJ2-2
V gene: TRBV14
D gene: TRBD1
CDR3 DNA: TGTGCCAGCAGCACGGGACAGGGGGCGTCATCGGGACAAAACACCGGGGAGCTGTTTTTT
CDR3 protein: CASSTGQGASSGQNTGELFF

clone size: NA
J gene: TRBJ2-1
V gene: TRBV7-8
D gene: TRBD2
CDR3 DNA: TGTGCCAGCAGCCCAGGGGGACTAGCCGGATCCTACAATGAGCAGTTCTTC
CDR3 protein: CASSPGGLAGSYNEQFF

clone size: NA
J gene: TRBJ1-2
V gene: TRBV9
D gene: TRBD1
CDR3 DNA: TGTGCCAGCAGCTCCATAGACAGGGTGGGTGGCTACACCTTC
CDR3 protein: CASSSIDRVGGYTF

clone size: NA
J gene: TRBJ1-5
V gene: TRBV15
D gene: NA
CDR3 DNA: TGTGCCACCAGCAGAGATAGGTGGTCAGGGAATCAGCCCCAGCATTTT
CDR3 protein: CATSRDRWSGNQPQHF

clone size: once
J gene: TRBJ2-5
V gene: TRBV11-3
D gene: NA
CDR3 DNA: TGTGCCAGCAGCTTAGATCGTGAGACCCAGTACTTC
CDR3 protein: CASSLDRETQYF

clone size: few
J gene: TRBJ2-2
V gene: TRBV5-1
D gene: TRBD2
CDR3 DNA: TGCGCCAGCAGCTTAGGAGCGGGATACACCGGGGAGCTGTTTTTT
CDR3 protein: CASSLGAGYTGELFF

clone size: many
J gene: TRBJ1-2
V gene: TRBV27
D gene: NA
CDR3 DNA: TGTGCCAGCAGTTACAGGTTGGGGTATGGCTACACCTTC
CDR3 protein: CASSYRLGYGYTF

clone size: NA
J gene: TRBJ2-6
V gene: TRBV2
D gene: NA
CDR3 DNA: TGTGCCAGCAGTGTAGGACTATCTGGGGCCAACGTCCTGACTTTC
CDR3 protein: CASSVGLSGANVLTF

clone size: NA
J gene: TRBJ2-3
V gene: TRBV19
D gene: TRBD2
CDR3 DNA: TGTGCCAGTACCAGCGGGAGTAGGTCAGATACGCAGTATTTT
CDR3 protein: CASTSGSRSDTQYF

clone size: NA
J gene: TRBJ2-1
V gene: TRBV7-6
D gene: TRBD1
CDR3 DNA: TGTGCCAGCAGCTTGGGACAGGGTTATGAGCAGTTCTTC
CDR3 protein: CASSLGQGYEQFF

clone size: NA
J gene: TRBJ2-5
V gene: TRBV5-4
D gene: TRBD2
CDR3 DNA: TGTGCCAGCAGCTTGGGAGGGACTAGCGGGGGGTTGCAAGAGACCCAGTACTTC
CDR3 protein: CASSLGGTSGGLQETQYF